These 9 T cell receptor beta chains share one sample of origin, sequenced in a study of high-grade serous ovarian cancer treatment subgroups. The tumor samples were collected prior to definitive surgery or chemotherapy. Clones were read by immunoSEQ multiplex PCR, and TCRdb kept only the in-frame ones, dropping some. The table shows about 1,900 clones, with approximately 70% occurring only once. Input material: tumor tissue. All receptors come from a human donor with high-grade serous ovarian cancer.

For the CDR3, the DNA is TGTGCCAGTAGTATAGGCCTTTACCTAGCGGGAGGGACAGATACGCAGTATTTT. This translates into CASSIGLYLAGGTDTQYF. The V and J genes are TRBV19 and TRBJ2-3; 12 bases agree with TRBD2. Germline values: CDR1 LNHDA, CDR2 SQIVND (reference sequence). Trimming cost V 1 base and J 3 bases; bases outside gene matches: 8. The CDR3 consists of 18 residues.

The chain has TRBV4-1 and TRBJ2-7; no reliable D call. The CDR3 runs to 14 residues. Looked up from germline, CDR1 is MGHRA and CDR2 is YSYEKL. V lost 0 bases and J 0 bases, leaving 6 bases between the germline ends. CDR3 residues: CASSQDSGSYEQYF. CDR3 sequence (DNA): TGCGCCAGCAGCCAAGATTCCGGCTCCTACGAGCAGTACTTC.

The chain carries TRBV4-3 and TRBJ2-2; 8 nucleotides align to TRBD2. The germline V gene encodes CDR1 LGHNA and CDR2 YSLEER. CDR3 length: 17 residues. With 0 bases clipped from V and 8 bases from J, the junction kept 11 bases outside the gene matches. The CDR3 is CASSQDGTGGPSGELFF. As DNA, the CDR3 is TGCGCCAGCAGCCAAGATGGGACGGGGGGGCCATCAGGGGAGCTGTTTTTT.

This chain joins TRBV4-2 and TRBJ1-1, with TRBD1 matching 7 bases. CDR3 size: 14 residues. Germline V gene lookup returns CDR1 LGHNA and CDR2 YNFKEQ. V lost 5 bases, J lost 5 bases, and 8 bases stayed unmatched. Here the CDR3 DNA reads TGTGCCAGCAGCTTGGAAGGGGGCTTAACTGAAGCTTTCTTT. Translated: CASSLEGGLTEAFF.

The chain recombines TRBV2 with TRBJ2-7, with D maybe TRBD2 (6 bases). The CDR3 contains 13 residues. Germline V gene lookup returns CDR1 SNHLY and CDR2 FYNNEI. V was trimmed by 9 bases and J by 0 bases, leaving 12 bases between them. CDR3 sequence reads: CASRELGSYEQYF. In nucleotides, the CDR3 is TGTGCCAGTCGGGAGTTGGGCTCCTACGAGCAGTACTTC.

The chain has TRBV19 and TRBJ2-1, with 8 bases matching TRBD1. J gave up 4 bases and V 7 bases, and 18 bases lay outside the gene matches. The V gene's germline CDR1 is LNHDA and CDR2 SQIVND (reference sequence). This CDR3 contains 18 residues. CDR3 amino acids: CASTPDRVSVGGYNEQFF. CDR3 DNA sequence: TGTGCCAGTACCCCGGACAGGGTCTCCGTGGGTGGATACAATGAGCAGTTCTTC.

The chain is built from TRBV6-5 and TRBJ1-4; 7 positions match TRBD1. Trimming removed 6 bases from V and 8 bases from J; junction bases left unmatched: 9. The CDR3 is 14 residues long. CDR1 and CDR2 (germline): MNHEY, SVGAGI. CDR3 residues: CASSLDRVREKLFF. The CDR3 DNA reads TGTGCCAGCAGCCTTGACAGGGTGCGGGAAAAACTGTTTTTT.

V usage is TRBV7-2 and J usage is TRBJ1-1; TRBD1 aligns across 9 bases. After removal of 5 bases from V and 6 bases from J, the junction contained 4 bases not matched to a gene. This CDR3 has 13 amino acids. Germline V lookup: CDR1 SGHTA, CDR2 FQGNSA. This CDR3 reads CASSGQGSAEAFF. CDR3 nucleotide sequence: TGTGCCAGCAGCGGACAGGGGTCCGCTGAAGCTTTCTTT.

The chain has TRBV28 and TRBJ2-5, with D perhaps TRBD1 (5 bases). The CDR3 is 13 amino acids. Trimming cost V 6 bases and J 5 bases, with 13 bases left between them. Germline V gene data show CDR1 as MDHEN and CDR2 as SYDVKM. The CDR3 region is CASRSQGEETQYF. DNA for the CDR3: TGTGCCAGCAGGAGCCAGGGTGAGGAGACCCAGTACTTC.